Below, one TCR beta chain is given with its context. No cognate antigen has been identified for it. Base qualities were left out, and no much larger clone turns up one base away. This sample is drawn from a study of beta chain features in type 1 diabetes (dated by TCRdb to the late 2010s). Study-wide context: Patients and healthy donors did not differ in mean age, gender distribution, total cell number or subset yield. A total of roughly 100 million sorted cells were examined across all samples, and RNA yield correlated strongly with the number of cells per subset. The study compared TCRB repertoires of sorted circulating CD4+ T cell subsets between recently diagnosed type 1 diabetes patients and matched healthy donors. Regulatory and stem cell-like memory subsets were obtained from only 8 patients and roughly 8 healthy donors, while naive and central memory subsets were obtained from all 30 or so donors.

The entire isolated RNA was reverse transcribed using the High Capacity cDNA Reverse Transcription Kit, and thus expressed TCRB transcripts were sequenced. Deep immunoSEQ sequencing was applied to naive, central memory and regulatory T cell samples, giving an average of roughly 3.5 million total reads per sample. Sorted cells were lysed in RLT buffer and RNA was extracted with DNase-treated RNeasy Micro or Mini kits, depending on cell number. To prevent cross-contamination, every cell subset was processed on its own, while patient and healthy donor samples were processed together. The immunoSEQ multiplex PCR was used to amplify TCRB sequences from cDNA, generating 87-bp fragments that spanned the CDR3 region. Sequencing of the amplicons was performed on the Illumina HiSeq platform. On the authors' methods: PCR bias was computationally corrected using synthetic template baselines, reads within Hamming distance 2 were collapsed, and singletons that could not be merged were discarded. By aligning reads against IMGT, V, D and J genes, CDR3 length, and insertions or deletions at six rearrangement sites were assigned. Within each subset, clonotype counts were normalized to sorted cell number, and only after that were true diversity and Gini coefficients computed with the tcR R package. The overlap coefficient, calculated on TCRB nucleotide sequences, was used to measure repertoire sharing. Out-of-frame TCRB sequences from naive cells were analyzed as a proxy for the pre-selection repertoire. TCRdb holds this immuneACCESS table with in-frame rearrangements only. Some clones are missing; in checked studies, unresolved V genes explain under half, and the rest has no known cause. V, J and clone size are taken as reported in that table, and D and trimming were inferred from the DNA itself. In all, the sample holds 160,000 or so clones, and roughly 60% of those were seen once. Together, the top ten hold about 0.089% of the sample.

From the germline V gene (reference sequence), CDR1 is LNHNV and CDR2 is YYDKDF. The cysteine opens and the phenylalanine closes a CDR3 of 16 amino acids. Only CDR3 DNA is held: 48 bases, read in frame from base 1. V loses 5 bases at its end and J loses 4 bases; junction bases beyond the gene matches: 14. Each donor gave one peripheral blood draw, averaging about 120 mL, which was collected into heparinised tubes. Naive, central memory, regulatory and stem cell-like memory CD4+ T cells were sorted on a BD FACSAria II using a panel including CD45RO, CCR7, CD25, CD127, CD95 and CD27. All sorted populations exceeded 95% purity. PBMCs were isolated right away by Lymphoprep density gradient centrifugation and were stained directly, without culture. To minimize batch effects, samples were stained and sorted in pairs, one healthy donor with one patient per experiment. Beyond this particular receptor, the publication reports: Only small numbers of individuals were included in the HLA sub-analyses, which left unresolved whether HLA type had any influence on TCRB rearrangement. PCR may preferentially amplify shorter templates, but because patient and control samples were amplified and corrected together, any resulting skew would affect both groups equally. The naive, central memory and regulatory TCRB repertoires appeared to resemble one another more closely among patients than among healthy donors. Patients with type 1 diabetes made fewer insertions and deleted more nucleotides at VDJ recombination sites, implying thymic rearrangement abnormalities. Sequencing cDNA rather than genomic DNA could over-represent highly expressing activated cells, although activation and CD3 levels did not differ between groups. A moderate but significant shortening of TCRB CDR3 length was observed in type 1 diabetes patients in all four CD4+ subsets.

The source of this sequence is a man in his thirties or forties with type 1 diabetes. The sequenced sample was naive CD4+ T cells from blood. The cell subset or site tag for this specimen amounts to: true naive CD4+ T cells. This chain is built from TRBV15 and TRBJ2-7, and TRBD2 aligns with 7 junction nucleotides. The DNA sequence is given as TGTGCCACCAGCGTCAGACTAGCTAGGGGACTGTACGAGCAGTACTTC. This sequence encodes CATSVRLARGLYEQYF.